These T cell receptor beta chains were read from a single sample in a study of cytomegalovirus exposure and HLA in healthy donors. TCRdb keeps only in-frame clones here, not all; method: immunoSEQ multiplex PCR. In the table there are 95,000 to 100,000 clones, 70% to 80% of which are singletons. Sequenced material: PBMCs. The receptors were gathered from a female donor in good health and CMV-seronegative. Both conserved end residues are part of each CDR3. A D gene is named only where the DNA matches it firmly.

V gene	D gene	J gene	CDR3 DNA	CDR3 protein
TRBV10-3	TRBD1	TRBJ1-1	TGTGCCATCAGATTGGGACAGACGAACACTGAAGCTTTCTTT	CAIRLGQTNTEAFF
TRBV7-9	TRBD2	TRBJ2-1	TGTGCCAGCAGTCCTATCCGGACTAGCGGGAGGGCTGAGCAGTTCTTC	CASSPIRTSGRAEQFF
TRBV7-9	TRBD1	TRBJ1-1	TGTGCCAGCAGACGAGACAGGGATGTGACTGAAGCTTTCTTT	CASRRDRDVTEAFF
TRBV27	TRBD2	TRBJ2-1	TGTGCCAGCAGTTTTCCCCGGGAGGGGAGAAATGAGCAGTTCTTC	CASSFPREGRNEQFF
TRBV29-1	NA	TRBJ2-5	TGCAGCGTTGAGGGCAGATTCCAAGAGACCCAGTACTTC	CSVEGRFQETQYF